This T cell receptor beta chain was found in a study of T cell responses to AZD1222 COVID-19 vaccine. The study, taken as a whole, reports: Clonal diversity was possibly underestimated; the donors were predominantly white British and more often female. In all cases, repertoires were sampled only after the peak T cell response. Seropositive at baseline were only six AZD1222 recipients. Spike-specific TCR breadth and depth both grew after two AZD1222 doses.

TCRdb's table, derived via immunoSEQ multiplex PCR, lists solely in-frame clones and lacks some. The sample holds around 160,000 clones; just over 90% are singletons and the top ten take 1.5% to 2%. Germline CDR1 and CDR2: SEHNR and FQNEAQ (reference sequence). The CDR3 sequence is 14 residues long. The V end lost 2 bases, the J end lost 4 bases, and 11 bases lay between the germline ends. Concerning this clone itself: The antigen remains unidentified.

V and J are TRBV7-9 and TRBJ1-2, with D unclear. The TCR originated in an adult in good health. The material was peripheral blood, obtained on day 0 of AZD1222 vaccination. Here the CDR3 reads CASSLLQNPYGYTF. The CDR3 bases are TGTGCCAGCAGCTTACTTCAAAACCCCTATGGCTACACCTTC. The complete variable domain, with remaining parts taken from reference TRBV7-9 and TRBJ1-2, reads DTGVSQNPRHKITKRGQNVTFRCDPISEHNRLYWYRQTLGQGPEFLTYFQNEAQLEKSRLLSDRFSAERPKGSFSTLEIQRTEQGDSAMYLCASSLLQNPYGYTFGSGTRLTVV.